The sequence of this TCR beta chain was determined in a study of CD8+ T cells in alopecia areata. Notes on the study in general: Researchers reported that TCR sharing among patients proved less clear than in mice, possibly HLA-linked. Clonality was higher in lesional than normal scalp, especially in alopecia totalis/universalis.

This clone was detected a few times. The antigen remains undetermined. The sequencing template was cDNA reverse transcribed from extracted RNA. TCRdb's copy holds only in-frame clones and misses some; the assay was immunoSEQ multiplex PCR. The sample holds 200,000 to 250,000 clones, roughly three fifths seen once. The length of the CDR3 is 15 residues. In germline, CDR1 is MGHRA, CDR2 YSYEKL. V was clipped by 1 base and J by 1 base, with 10 bases between them. The specimen sequenced was CD8+ T cells sorted from blood. This sequence was found in a human donor in good health. The chain joins TRBV4-1 to TRBJ1-1; no definite D call. The CDR3 loop is CASSQGTMGNTEAFF. The CDR3 DNA reads as TGCGCCAGCAGCCAAGGGACGATGGGGAACACTGAAGCTTTCTTT.